Detailed here is one T cell receptor beta chain. Its matching antigen is unknown. One entry per CDR3 protein results from TCRdb running MiXCR on the RT-PCR reads. The sample records 700,000 to 900,000 distinct CDR3 sequences, about 20% being singletons. The record originates from a study of response to subunit inactivated influenza vaccine. Study-level points and caveats: Each seasonal influenza vaccination, the authors suggested, recruits few new T cells.

The CDR3 loop spans 15 amino acids. Germline V gives CDR1 SGHTA, CDR2 FQGNSA. V trimming: 6 bases; J trimming: 3 bases; junction bases outside the gene matches: 9. The chain is built from TRBV7-2 and TRBJ2-3; the match to TRBD1 covers 7 bases. The TCR comes from a man aged 50 to 60 who received an inactivated influenza vaccine. Here the sequenced sample was PBMCs from blood, taken about 5 days after vaccination. The CDR3 is CASSNGQAGTDTQYF. CDR3 nucleotide sequence: TGTGCCAGCAGTAATGGACAGGCGGGTACAGATACGCAGTATTTT.